Below, 26 T cell receptor beta chains from the same sample are listed, as sequenced in a study. From the RT-PCR reads, TCRdb called clonotypes with MiXCR, one entry per CDR3 protein. This sample yields around 700,000 distinct CDR3 sequences, of which 13% to 15% are seen a single time; roughly 4% belongs to the top ten. Material: memory CD4+ T cells from blood. Every receptor here comes from a female donor in good health, serving as a healthy control.

This clonotype was seen a handful of times. Here the CDR3 reads CSASGRNNNEQFF. The CDR3 DNA reads TGCAGTGCTAGCGGGAGAAACAACAATGAGCAGTTCTTC. The chain joins TRBV20-1 to TRBJ2-1, with D perhaps matching TRBD2 (6 bases). Germline V gene sequence: CDR1 DFQATT, CDR2 SNEGSKA (reference sequence). The V end lost 3 bases, the J end lost 5 bases, and 11 bases lay between the germline ends. The CDR3 has 13 residues.

The chain couples TRBV28 to TRBJ2-7, with D possibly TRBD1 on 5 matching bases. This CDR3 region has 14 residues. Trimming stripped 2 bases from V and 6 bases from J, with 14 bases between. The germline gives CDR1 MDHEN, CDR2 SYDVKM. CDR3 protein: CASSLPLGGAEQYF. CDR3 nucleotides: TGTGCCAGCAGTTTACCTCTAGGTGGGGCCGAGCAGTACTTC.

The rearrangement uses TRBV24-1 and TRBJ1-4; TRBD1 agrees at 7 bases. The CDR3 totals 14 residues. The germline gives CDR1 KGHDR, CDR2 SFDVKD. Trimming cost V 5 bases and J 7 bases; bases outside gene matches: 6. CDR3 loop: CATSARDSTEKLFF. Here the CDR3 DNA reads TGTGCCACCAGTGCCCGGGACAGTACTGAAAAACTGTTTTTT.

The V call is TRBV7-2, the J call TRBJ1-4; D not certain. Germline V lookup: CDR1 SGHTA, CDR2 FQGNSA. Trimming cost V 1 base and J 5 bases, with 8 bases left between them. The length of the CDR3 is 14 residues. CDR3 amino acids: CASSLVARNEKLFF. The CDR3 nucleotides read TGTGCCAGCAGCTTAGTGGCCAGGAATGAAAAACTGTTTTTT.

V and J are TRBV30 and TRBJ2-1; D is perhaps TRBD2 (6 bases). V dropped 2 bases and J dropped 6 bases, with 11 bases sitting between them. The length of the CDR3 is 13 residues. CDR1 GTSNPN and CDR2 SVGIG come from the germline V gene (reference sequence). CDR3 residues: CAWSRKGGNEQFF. CDR3 nucleotide sequence: TGTGCCTGGAGTCGTAAGGGAGGCAATGAGCAGTTCTTC.

This clonotype was observed a handful of times. The J gene is TRBJ2-1, the V gene TRBV18; tentative D call: TRBD2 (6 bases). Trimming left V 3 bases short and J 0 bases short, with 24 bases between. Germline-derived CDR1 and CDR2 are KGHSH and LQKENI. The CDR3 covers 20 residues. Here the CDR3 reads CASSPATSSPLSSSYNEQFF. Here the CDR3 DNA reads TGTGCCAGCTCACCGGCGACTAGTTCCCCCCTTTCTAGCTCCTACAATGAGCAGTTCTTC.

This clonotype was counted ten times or more. V is TRBV9 and J is TRBJ2-7, with unresolved D. The CDR3 consists of 15 residues. CDR1 is SGDLS and CDR2 is YYNGEE in the germline V gene. Trimming cost V 4 bases and J 1 base, with 15 bases left between them. The CDR3 sequence: CASSPGWLGSYEQYF. Written as DNA, the CDR3 is TGTGCCAGCAGCCCCGGTTGGCTAGGTTCCTACGAGCAGTACTTC.

In its sample, this clonotype was seen many times. The chain carries TRBV29-1 and TRBJ1-1; the match to TRBD1 covers 9 bases. The V gene's germline CDR1 is SQVTM and CDR2 ANQGSEA. J was trimmed by 6 bases and V by 5 bases; bases with no gene match: 7. This CDR3 has 13 residues. In nucleotides, the CDR3 is TGCAGCGTTTGCCCCGGGACAGGGCCTGAAGCTTTCTTT. This encodes CSVCPGTGPEAFF.

The chain joins TRBV12-3 or TRBV12-4 to TRBJ2-3; D may be TRBD2 (7 bases). There are 17 residues in the CDR3. V gave up 3 bases and J gave up 4 bases, with 20 bases separating them. The CDR3 is CASSFFGGGPGADTQYF. CDR3 bases: TGTGCCAGCAGTTTCTTTGGGGGGGGGCCCGGCGCAGATACGCAGTATTTT.

The chain carries TRBV11-2 and TRBJ1-2; D gene uncertain. With 5 bases removed from V and 7 bases from J, the gap between germline ends came to 17 bases. The CDR3 has 14 residues. CDR1 and CDR2 (germline): SGHAT, FQNNGV. The CDR3, as DNA: TGTGCCAGCAGCCCCACCGCGGCGGGTACTGGCTACACCTTC. Amino acids: CASSPTAAGTGYTF.

Only a few counts were recorded for this clonotype. The V and J genes are TRBV7-2 and TRBJ2-3; D uncertain. Trimming shortened V by 6 bases and J by 1 base, and 23 bases separated the two germline ends. The CDR3 spans 18 residues. Germline values: CDR1 SGHTA, CDR2 FQGNSA. The CDR3 DNA follows: TGTGCCAGCAGAGCCTACTCGGCGGCGCATCCTGGCACAGATACGCAGTATTTT. It specifies CASRAYSAAHPGTDTQYF.

With respect to this clonotype: One end of the junction varies from germline; a read error may be responsible. This chain joins TRBV4-3 and TRBJ1-1; D not resolved. This CDR3 is 13 amino acids long. Germline values: CDR1 LGHNA, CDR2 YSLEER. The CDR3 is CAISQDLNTEAFF. DNA of the CDR3: TGCGCCATCAGCCAAGATCTGAACACTGAAGCTTTCTTT.

This clonotype was seen more than once but under ten times. The V and J genes are TRBV20-1 and TRBJ2-3, with D tentatively TRBD1 or TRBD2 (5 bases each). Germline-derived CDR1 and CDR2 are DFQATT and SNEGSKA (reference sequence). Deletions cut 6 bases from V and 3 bases from J, with 19 bases between. The CDR3 has 15 residues. CDR3 nucleotide sequence: TGCAGTGCCCTATCTATATACGGGGCAACAGATACGCAGTATTTT. Its translation is CSALSIYGATDTQYF.

The sample holds a few counts of this clonotype. The gene calls are TRBV20-1 and TRBJ2-3; 9 positions match TRBD1. With 6 bases clipped from V and 4 bases from J, the junction kept 11 bases outside the gene matches. The CDR3 length is 15 residues. The germline CDR1 and CDR2 sequences are DFQATT and SNEGSKA (reference sequence). CDR3 sequence (DNA): TGCAGTGCCCCACGAAACAGGGGGCGCCCAGATACGCAGTATTTT. Translation: CSAPRNRGRPDTQYF.

The chain is built from TRBV27 and TRBJ2-3; TRBD2 matches at 7 bases. The germline CDR1 and CDR2 sequences are MNHEY and SMNVEV (reference sequence). The CDR3 consists of 13 residues. J gave up 9 bases and V 6 bases, and 9 bases lay outside the gene matches. Here the CDR3 reads CASRLRWGGTQYF. The CDR3 bases are TGTGCCAGCAGGCTCCGCTGGGGGGGGACGCAGTATTTT.

This clonotype was observed a handful of times. The genes are TRBV7-2 and TRBJ2-3; D unresolved. The CDR3 consists of 14 residues. Between the trimmed V and J ends, which lost 7 bases and 0 bases, there was a span of 11 bases. Germline V gene data show CDR1 as SGHTA and CDR2 as FQGNSA. The CDR3 nucleotides are TGTGCCAGCAAACCGAGTCCCAGCACAGATACGCAGTATTTT. Amino acids: CASKPSPSTDTQYF. Based on the CDR3 plus reference TRBV7-2 and TRBJ2-3, the full variable domain is GAGVSQSPSNKVTEKGKDVELRCDPISGHTALYWYRQSLGQGLEFLIYFQGNSAPDKSGLPSDRFSAERTGGSVSTLTIQRTQQEDSAVYLCASKPSPSTDTQYFGPGTRLTVL.

Only a few counts were recorded for this clonotype. The chain couples TRBV20-1 to TRBJ2-1; a possible D gene is TRBD1 (5 bases). Trimming stripped 6 bases from V and 6 bases from J, with 21 bases between. This CDR3 has 15 amino acids. CDR1 and CDR2 from the germline V gene are DFQATT and SNEGSKA (reference sequence). CDR3 amino acids: CSARVGSNYFNEQFF. CDR3 in DNA: TGCAGTGCCAGGGTTGGCAGTAATTATTTCAATGAGCAGTTCTTC.

The count of this clonotype is one. This may be a read error, as it is one base from a much larger clone. CDR3 loop: CSVADREFCYTF. As DNA, the CDR3 is TGCAGCGTTGCGGACAGGGAGTTTTGCTACACCTTC. V is TRBV29-1 and J is TRBJ1-2; TRBD1 agrees at 8 bases. The V and J ends lost 4 bases and 9 bases, in that order; junction bases with no gene match: 7. Germline V CDR1 and CDR2: SQVTM, ANQGSEA. The CDR3 contains 12 residues.

This clonotype was found many times. The rearrangement links TRBV6-6 to TRBJ2-2, with D perhaps being TRBD1 or TRBD2 (5 bases each). The V end lost 2 bases, the J end lost 4 bases, and 8 bases lay between the germline ends. The germline V gene has CDR1 MNHNY and CDR2 SVGAGI (reference sequence). CDR3 length: 14 residues. Here the CDR3 DNA reads TGTGCCAGCAGTTACCTAGGGACCACCGGGGAGCTGTTTTTT. Protein sequence: CASSYLGTTGELFF.

This clonotype has just a few counts. The chain carries TRBV11-2 and TRBJ1-6, with 7 bases fitting TRBD1. J lost 6 bases, V lost 5 bases, and 10 bases had no gene match. The CDR3 is 16 residues long. Germline CDR1 and CDR2: SGHAT and FQNNGV. The CDR3 loop reads CASSARPGQTNSPLHF. CDR3 coding DNA: TGTGCCAGCAGCGCAAGGCCGGGACAGACTAATTCACCCCTCCACTTT.

This chain links TRBV20-1 with TRBJ1-1, with TRBD1 matching 8 bases. The V gene's germline CDR1 is DFQATT and CDR2 SNEGSKA (reference sequence). This CDR3 is built from 14 residues. The V and J ends lost 2 bases and 0 bases, in that order; junction bases with no gene match: 2. The CDR3 sequence is CSARTGGLNTEAFF. Here the CDR3 DNA reads TGCAGTGCTAGAACAGGGGGGTTGAACACTGAAGCTTTCTTT.

This clonotype was counted at least ten times. The chain uses TRBV29-1 and TRBJ2-1, with TRBD2 identical over 13 bases. The CDR3 is made up of 13 amino acids. CDR1 and CDR2 (germline): SQVTM, ANQGSEA. V was clipped by 5 bases and J by 8 bases; unmatched bases: 3. CDR3 loop: CSVRLAGGDEQFF. Written as DNA, the CDR3 is TGCAGCGTTCGACTAGCGGGAGGCGATGAGCAGTTCTTC.

In regard to this clonotype: One end of the junction is discordant with germline, which a read error may explain. V gene TRBV20-1 combines with J gene TRBJ2-7; 8 positions agree with TRBD1. This CDR3 region has 15 residues. Germline CDR1 DFQATT, CDR2 SNEGSKA (reference sequence). The CDR3 region has the DNA TGCAGTGCTAGAGAATGGCAGGGGGCGTCCTCCGAGCAGTACTTC. Amino acid sequence: CSAREWQGASSEQYF.

This clonotype has a handful of counts. The CDR3 protein is CASTSLRAAIYF. The CDR3 DNA reads as TGTGCCAGTACCTCTTTGCGTGCCGCCATATATTTT. This rearrangement joins TRBV19 to TRBJ1-3; D unresolved. Looked up from germline, CDR1 is LNHDA and CDR2 is SQIVND (reference sequence). The V end lost 7 bases, the J end lost 11 bases, and 15 bases lay between the germline ends. This CDR3 is 12 amino acids long.

This clonotype was seen many times. The CDR3 here is CSASRLAGGRSGPDTQYF. The CDR3 nucleotides read TGCAGTGCTAGCCGACTAGCGGGAGGGCGGTCCGGTCCAGATACGCAGTATTTT. J is TRBJ2-3 and V is TRBV20-1; 14 bases map to TRBD2. CDR3 length equals 18 residues. V dropped 3 bases and J dropped 4; count of bases not matched to a gene: 12. The germline V gene encodes CDR1 DFQATT and CDR2 SNEGSKA (reference sequence).

This clonotype was counted between two and nine times. The chain is built from TRBV6-5 and TRBJ1-3; D gene ambiguous. Germline V gene lookup returns CDR1 MNHEY and CDR2 SVGAGI. V gave up 2 bases and J gave up 2 bases, with 7 bases separating them. The length of the CDR3 is 14 residues. CDR3 sequence: CASSYVGTGNTIYF. CDR3 coding DNA: TGTGCCAGCAGTTACGTGGGAACTGGAAACACCATATATTTT.